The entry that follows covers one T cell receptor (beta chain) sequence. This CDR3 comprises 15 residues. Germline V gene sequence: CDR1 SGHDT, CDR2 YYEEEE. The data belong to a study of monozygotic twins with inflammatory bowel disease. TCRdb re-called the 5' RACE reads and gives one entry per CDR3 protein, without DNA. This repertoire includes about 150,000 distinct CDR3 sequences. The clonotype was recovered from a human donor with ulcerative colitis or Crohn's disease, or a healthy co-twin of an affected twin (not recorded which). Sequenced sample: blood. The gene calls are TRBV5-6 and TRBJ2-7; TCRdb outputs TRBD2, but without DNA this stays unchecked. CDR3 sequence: CASSLPLAGGQEQYF.